This TCR beta chain was identified in a study of cytomegalovirus exposure and HLA in healthy donors. As for this clone: The antigen remains unidentified.

Libraries were prepared by immunoSEQ multiplex PCR; TCRdb keeps only in-frame clonotypes and omits some of them. Here the sample spans 150,000 to 200,000 clones, approximately 96% being singletons. The study's findings and limits: Diagnosis of cytomegalovirus status made by the classifier reportedly showed high specificity and sensitivity.

The sample was PBMCs. The receptor was isolated from a woman in her late teens or twenties in good health and CMV-seronegative.

The CDR3 sequence: CASSEADLLAGFHEQFF. The CDR3 DNA is TGTGCCAGCAGTGAAGCGGACCTGCTAGCGGGGTTCCATGAGCAGTTCTTC. The chain combines TRBV2 with TRBJ2-1; TRBD2 agrees at 9 bases. The CDR3 sequence is 17 residues long. With V trimmed by 0 bases and J by 8 bases, 11 bases remained unmatched. Looked up from germline, CDR1 is SNHLY and CDR2 is FYNNEI. The full variable domain, rest sourced from reference TRBV2 and TRBJ2-1, is EPEVTQTPSHQVTQMGQEVILRCVPISNHLYFYWYRQILGQKVEFLVSFYNNEISEKSEIFDDQFSVERPDGSNFTLKIRSTKLEDSAMYFCASSEADLLAGFHEQFFGPGTRLTVL.